Below, 3 T cell receptor beta chains from the same sample are listed, as sequenced in a study of T cells in Graves' hyperthyroidism and ophthalmopathy. Regions amplified from RNA transcripts were the TCR beta CDR3 regions. The HTBI primer set drove a first-round RT-PCR of the TCR CDR3. TCRdb processed the multiplex PCR reads anew with MiXCR; each CDR3 protein has one entry. The sample contains about 760,000 distinct CDR3 sequences, roughly 32% of which appear only once. The sample taken for sequencing was blood. The origin of the receptors is a woman in her thirties or forties with Graves' hyperthyroidism.

About this clonotype itself: This may be a read error, as it is one base from a much larger clone. This chain joins TRBV7-2 and TRBJ1-1, with 11 bases that match TRBD1. Germline CDR1 reads SGHTA; CDR2 reads FQGNSA. The CDR3 is 17 amino acids. The CDR3 bases are TGTGGCAGCAGCCTACAACCGGACAGGGGGCGAGTTGCTGAAGCTTTCTTT. Translation gives CGSSLQPDRGRVAEAFF.

This sequence joins TRBV19 and TRBJ2-6; D is uncertain. This CDR3 spans 15 amino acids. The V end was cut by 4 bases, the J end by 0 bases, with 7 bases between. Germline values: CDR1 LNHDA, CDR2 SQIVND (reference sequence). The CDR3 DNA is TGTGCCAGTAGTAAGGGAAGCTCTGGGGCCAACGTCCTGACTTTC. Its translation: CASSKGSSGANVLTF.

This chain connects TRBV9 to TRBJ1-2; 11 bases are shared with TRBD1. This CDR3 has 16 residues. With V trimmed by 4 bases and J by 4 bases, 9 bases remained unmatched. Per germline, CDR1 SGDLS and CDR2 YYNGEE. The CDR3, as DNA: TGTGCCAGCAGCCCCCGGACAGGGGGCGAATTCTATGGCTACACCTTC. It is translated as CASSPRTGGEFYGYTF. The full variable domain, its missing parts supplied by reference TRBV9 and TRBJ1-2, is DSGVTQTPKHLITATGQRVTLRCSPRSGDLSVYWYQQSLDQGLQFLIQYYNGEERAKGNILERFSAQQFPDLHSELNLSSLELGDSALYFCASSPRTGGEFYGYTFGSGTRLTVV.